The 7 T cell receptor beta chains in this list originate from one sample, sequenced in a study of blood T cell repertoires in COVID-19 (dated by TCRdb to the early 2020s). The library relied on the immunoSEQ multiplex PCR assay. Not all clones reach the TCRdb copy of this immuneACCESS table, which keeps in-frame sequences only. Checked studies attribute under half of the gap to unresolved V genes and leave the rest unexplained. The sample has under 170,000 clones on record, 75% to 90% of them singletons. The ten most abundant clones make up about 4% of the sample. The sequenced sample consisted of peripheral blood. These receptors were obtained from a woman between 55 and 75 years old with active or convalescent COVID-19.

The chain is built from TRBV14 and TRBJ2-7, with D possibly being TRBD2 (6 bases). The CDR3 is made up of 20 amino acids. The V and J ends lost 3 bases and 3 bases respectively, with 30 bases between them. Germline lookup yields CDR1 SGHDN and CDR2 FVKESK. CDR3 in DNA: TGTGCCAGCAGCCACCAGATATACTCTGGAGGGGCACTAACCCGCTACGAGCAGTACTTC. Translated: CASSHQIYSGGALTRYEQYF.

This chain joins TRBV11-2 and TRBJ1-2; perhaps TRBD1 as D (5 bases). The ends were cut back, 2 bases at V and 2 bases at J, with 9 bases in the middle. CDR1 and CDR2 (germline): SGHAT, FQNNGV. There are 14 residues in the CDR3. CDR3 amino acids: CASSLQGINYGYTF. CDR3 in DNA: TGTGCCAGCAGCTTACAGGGAATAAACTATGGCTACACCTTC.

The rearrangement joins TRBV6-5 to TRBJ2-3; D remains unclear. The CDR3 covers 13 residues. V was trimmed by 7 bases and J by 3 bases, leaving 11 bases between them. CDR1 is MNHEY, CDR2 SVGAGI, per germline. CDR3 loop: CASMRVETDTQYF. The CDR3 region has the DNA TGTGCCAGCATGCGAGTGGAGACAGATACGCAGTATTTT.

The V and J genes are TRBV7-2 and TRBJ2-7; D is unresolved. The germline V gene encodes CDR1 SGHTA and CDR2 FQGNSA. There are 15 residues in the CDR3. V shed 1 base and J shed 4 bases, with 14 bases lying between them. The CDR3 here is CASSLGGSSVYEQYF. For the CDR3, the DNA is TGTGCCAGCAGCTTAGGAGGCAGCTCGGTGTACGAGCAGTACTTC.

The rearrangement links TRBV18 to TRBJ2-1; the match to TRBD2 covers 12 bases. The CDR3 runs 18 residues. J gave up 6 bases and V 3 bases, and 12 bases lay outside the gene matches. From germline, CDR1 is KGHSH and CDR2 LQKENI. This CDR3 is CASSPPTSGGPISNEQFF. The CDR3 region has the DNA TGTGCCAGCTCACCCCCGACTAGCGGGGGCCCTATTTCCAATGAGCAGTTCTTC.

This clone was recorded only once. The V gene is TRBV11-3, the J gene TRBJ2-7, with 7 bases identical to TRBD1. The CDR3 consists of 13 residues. Germline CDR1 and CDR2: SGHNT and YENEEA. V lost 1 base, J lost 6 bases, and 3 bases stayed unmatched. CDR3 in DNA: TGTGCCAGCAGCTTAGGGGGACAGTCCGAGCAGTACTTC. It yields the protein CASSLGGQSEQYF. The variable domain in full, completed from reference TRBV11-3 and TRBJ2-7, reads EAGVVQSPRYKIIEKKQPVAFWCNPISGHNTLYWYLQNLGQGPELLIRYENEEAVDDSQLPKDRFSAERLKGVDSTLKIQPAELGDSAVYLCASSLGGQSEQYFGPGTRLTVT.

The chain is built from TRBV5-4 and TRBJ1-2; D perhaps matches TRBD1 (5 bases). The CDR3 contains 14 residues. Germline V gene data show CDR1 as SGHNT and CDR2 as YYREEE (reference sequence). V shed 4 bases and J shed 4 bases, with 14 bases lying between them. The DNA for the CDR3 is TGTGCCAGCAGCGGCACAGGTGTAATCTATGGCTACACCTTC. Its protein is CASSGTGVIYGYTF.